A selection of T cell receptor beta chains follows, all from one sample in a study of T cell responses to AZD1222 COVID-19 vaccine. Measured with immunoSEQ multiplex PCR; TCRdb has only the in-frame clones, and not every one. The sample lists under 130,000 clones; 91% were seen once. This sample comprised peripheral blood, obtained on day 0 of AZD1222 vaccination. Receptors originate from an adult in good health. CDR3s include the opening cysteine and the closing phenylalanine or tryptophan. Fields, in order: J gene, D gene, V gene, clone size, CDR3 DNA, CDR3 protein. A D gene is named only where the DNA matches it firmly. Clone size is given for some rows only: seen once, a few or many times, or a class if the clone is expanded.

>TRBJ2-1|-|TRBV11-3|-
TGTGCCAGCAGCTTAGAGACGGGAGAGCAGTTCTTC
CASSLETGEQFF
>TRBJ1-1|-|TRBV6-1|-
TGTGCCAGCAGTGAAGAGGGGGGCGAAGCTTTCTTT
CASSEEGGEAFF
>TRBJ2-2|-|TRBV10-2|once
TGCGCCAGCAGCACCCCACGGGGGCGGTCGAACACCGGGGAGCTGTTTTTT
CASSTPRGRSNTGELFF
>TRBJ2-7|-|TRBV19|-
TGTGCCAGTAGTCTGACGCCAGGGGAAACGGCCGAGCAGTACTTC
CASSLTPGETAEQYF
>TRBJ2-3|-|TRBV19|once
TGTGCCAGTAGTTCGACAGGAGGAACGCAGTATTTT
CASSSTGGTQYF
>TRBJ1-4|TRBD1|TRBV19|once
TGTGCCAGTAAAGACAGGGGCGTAACAACTAATGAAAAACTGTTTTTT
CASKDRGVTTNEKLFF
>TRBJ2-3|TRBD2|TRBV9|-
TGTGCCAGCAGCCCGGGACTAGCGGGAGAGGGAGATACGCAGTATTTT
CASSPGLAGEGDTQYF
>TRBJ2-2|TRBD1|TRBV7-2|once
TGTGCCAGCAGCTTGGGACAGGGCTGGACCGGGGAGCTGTTTTTT
CASSLGQGWTGELFF
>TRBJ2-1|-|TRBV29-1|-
TGCAGCGTTCGGGGATCAGGGGAGCAGTTCTTC
CSVRGSGEQFF
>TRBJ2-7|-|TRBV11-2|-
TGTGCCAGCAGCCCCAACAGGGCCGAGCAGTACTTC
CASSPNRAEQYF
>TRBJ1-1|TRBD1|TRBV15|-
TGTGCCACCAGCAGAGATGCAGGGGGGACTGAAGCTTTCTTT
CATSRDAGGTEAFF
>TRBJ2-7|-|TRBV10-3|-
TGTGCCATCAGTGTCGCGATCCAGAACTACGAGCAGTACTTC
CAISVAIQNYEQYF
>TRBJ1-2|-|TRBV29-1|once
TGCAGCGTTGAAGATCTACAGGCTCACTTAGGCTACACCTTC
CSVEDLQAHLGYTF
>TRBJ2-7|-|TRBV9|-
TGTGCCAGCAGCCCGAGACTAGTAGACGAGCAGTACTTC
CASSPRLVDEQYF
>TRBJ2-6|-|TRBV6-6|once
TGTGCCAGCAGCCTCCGGGGCTCTGGGGCCAACGTCCTGACTTTC
CASSLRGSGANVLTF
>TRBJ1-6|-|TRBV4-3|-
TGCGCCAGCAGCCTTCGGACACCCGCTTCACCCCTCCACTTT
CASSLRTPASPLHF
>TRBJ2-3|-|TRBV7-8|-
TGTGCCAGCAGCTTCGGGACTCCCACAGATACGCAGTATTTT
CASSFGTPTDTQYF
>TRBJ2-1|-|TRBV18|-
TGTGCCAGCTCACCAAGATTTGGCGGGTTCTACAATGAGCAGTTCTTC
CASSPRFGGFYNEQFF
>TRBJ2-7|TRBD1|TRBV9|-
TGTGCCAGCAGCGTAGGGACCGGGACAGGTTGGTACGAGCAGTACTTC
CASSVGTGTGWYEQYF